Listed here are 15 T cell receptor beta chains from one sample, sequenced in a study of blood T cells in healthy people across ages. A second PCR of about 6 to 12 cycles used a sample-barcoded 5' primer and a J-beta primer mix. One entry per CDR3 protein, called by TCRdb with MiXCR from the 5' RACE reads. The sample gives 550,000 to 650,000 distinct CDR3 sequences, around 31% of which show up once; roughly 14% is in the top ten. Material: blood. The origin of the receptors is a woman older than 75 in good health.

This clonotype showed up many times. A much larger clonotype is one base distant, so this may be a read error. The J gene is TRBJ2-7, the V gene TRBV29-1; D is unclear. CDR3 length equals 12 residues. CDR1 is SQVTM, CDR2 ANQGSEA, per germline. V was trimmed by 7 bases and J by 2 bases, leaving 12 bases between them. For the CDR3, the DNA is TGCAGCGGTCGTGACGGAGCCTACGAGCAGTACTTC. Amino acid sequence: CSGRDGAYEQYF.

This clonotype was observed many times. This chain links TRBV5-1 with TRBJ1-1, with unresolved D. The CDR3 consists of 13 residues. Looked up from germline, CDR1 is SGHRS and CDR2 is YFSETQ. V was trimmed by 3 bases and J by 0 bases, leaving 6 bases between them. Written as DNA, the CDR3 is TGCGCCAGCAGCTGGGAGTTGAACACTGAAGCTTTCTTT. This sequence encodes CASSWELNTEAFF.

This clonotype was recorded a few times. A read error may explain this, as a much larger clone is one base away. This chain joins TRBV5-1 and TRBJ2-5, with D tentatively TRBD2 (6 bases). This CDR3 region has 14 residues. Trimming took 4 bases from V and 11 from J, leaving 21 bases between them. Germline V lookup: CDR1 SGHRS, CDR2 YFSETQ. CDR3 region: CASSRNQGNREQYF. Here the CDR3 DNA reads TGCGCCAGCAGCCGCAACCAGGGTAACCGGGAGCAGTACTTC.

This clonotype has only a few counts. This chain links TRBV12-3 or TRBV12-4 with TRBJ1-1; D is uncertain. The V end was cut by 6 bases, the J end by 7 bases, with 12 bases between. CDR3 length equals 12 residues. Here the CDR3 reads CASSKIYFEAFF. The CDR3 DNA reads as TGTGCCAGCAGCAAAATCTATTTTGAAGCTTTCTTT.

In this sample, this clonotype turned up many times. A single base separates this from a much larger clone, so it may be a read error. This sequence joins TRBV7-2 and TRBJ2-5; D possibly corresponds to TRBD1 (6 bases). This CDR3 is built from 14 residues. V was pared by 1 base and J by 11 bases, with 17 bases between. Germline V gene sequence: CDR1 SGHTA, CDR2 FQGNSA. Written as DNA, the CDR3 is TGTGCCAGCAGCTTAGTTGGGGGCCCCAATGAGCAGTACTTC. This sequence encodes CASSLVGGPNEQYF.

As concerns this clonotype: A read error is possible here, since a much larger clone lies one base away. The chain employs TRBV5-1 and TRBJ2-1; 10 bases fit TRBD1. The CDR3 is made up of 15 amino acids. Germline CDR1 SGHRS, CDR2 YFSETQ. The CDR3 DNA follows: TGCGCCAGCAGCTTTGACGGGACAGGGGTCGCTGAGCAGCTCTTC. This encodes CASSFDGTGVAEQLF.

In regard to this clonotype: Relative to the germline gene, one junction end is altered; a read error may explain this. The chain couples TRBV6-5 to TRBJ2-2; the D call may be TRBD1 or TRBD2 (5 bases each). The germline gives CDR1 MNHEY, CDR2 SVGAGI. CDR3 size: 14 residues. The CDR3 here is CASSFKGVTGERFF. CDR3 in DNA: TGTGCCAGCAGCTTTAAAGGGGTCACCGGGGAGCGGTTTTTT.

This clonotype was detected a few times. The chain has TRBV19 and TRBJ2-7; the D gene is possibly TRBD2 (6 bases). The CDR3 sequence is 12 residues long. The germline gives CDR1 LNHDA, CDR2 SQIVND (reference sequence). The V and J ends lost 8 bases and 6 bases respectively, with 14 bases between them. CDR3 in amino acids: CASGGKPGEQYF. The CDR3 region has the DNA TGTGCCAGTGGGGGGAAGCCAGGCGAGCAGTACTTC.

The V gene is TRBV11-2, the J gene TRBJ2-1, with D perhaps TRBD2 (7 bases). Trimming stripped 8 bases from V and 2 bases from J, with 16 bases between. The CDR3 loop spans 15 amino acids. Germline CDR1 and CDR2: SGHAT and FQNNGV. The CDR3 protein is CASPPGGPTYNEQFF. CDR3 sequence (DNA): TGTGCCAGCCCCCCGGGGGGCCCGACCTACAATGAGCAGTTCTTC.

This clonotype was detected many times. The rearrangement joins TRBV28 to TRBJ2-1; TRBD2 matches at 11 bases. The ends lost 3 bases at V and 0 bases at J; junction bases unmatched: 4. The germline gives CDR1 MDHEN, CDR2 SYDVKM. The length of the CDR3 is 17 residues. CDR3 nucleotide sequence: TGTGCCAGCAGTTTTCGGACTAGCGGGTACTCCTACAATGAGCAGTTCTTC. Protein: CASSFRTSGYSYNEQFF.

This clonotype was recorded at least ten times. CDR3 DNA sequence: TGTGCCAGCCGCAAACGCGACAGCTACGAGCAGTACTTC. Translated: CASRKRDSYEQYF. This rearrangement joins TRBV9 to TRBJ2-7, with D perhaps TRBD1 (5 bases). The CDR3 spans 13 residues. V gave up 7 bases and J gave up 3 bases, with 14 bases separating them. CDR1 SGDLS and CDR2 YYNGEE come from the germline V gene.

A word on this clonotype: A much larger clone sits a single nucleotide away, making a read error possible. The chain recombines TRBV3-1 with TRBJ2-7; possibly TRBD2 for D (5 bases). The germline V and J ends were trimmed by 4 bases and 7 bases, with 17 bases remaining between them. The CDR3 contains 14 residues. Germline-derived CDR1 and CDR2 are LGHDT and YNNKEL (reference sequence). CDR3 amino acids: CASSRQALASEQYF. Here the CDR3 DNA reads TGTGCCAGCAGCCGCCAGGCTCTAGCTAGTGAGCAGTACTTC.

Worth noting for this clonotype: A much bigger clone sits one base away, suggesting this may be a read error. The V and J genes are TRBV9 and TRBJ2-3; possible D gene TRBD1, 6 bases. The ends were cut back, 7 bases at V and 2 bases at J, with 20 bases in the middle. Germline V gene lookup returns CDR1 SGDLS and CDR2 YYNGEE. This CDR3 is built from 16 residues. The CDR3 sequence is CASAHSRDIYTDTQYF. CDR3 bases: TGTGCCAGCGCGCATTCCCGGGACATATACACAGATACGCAGTATTTT.

V and J are TRBV7-9 and TRBJ1-6, with 8 bases aligning to TRBD1. The CDR3 totals 17 residues. After removal of 3 bases from V and 5 bases from J, the junction contained 9 bases not matched to a gene. Germline V gene data show CDR1 as SEHNR and CDR2 as FQNEAQ (reference sequence). The CDR3 coding sequence is TGTGCCAGCAGCTTCCATGGACAGGGTCTGGATAATTCACCCCTCCACTTT. Its translation is CASSFHGQGLDNSPLHF.

In its sample, this clonotype was seen a few times. The chain joins TRBV7-2 to TRBJ1-6, with TRBD1 identical over 10 bases. The CDR3 sequence is 16 residues long. Germline loops: CDR1 SGHTA, CDR2 FQGNSA. Unmatched junction bases numbered 8, after V lost 3 bases and J lost 9 bases. The DNA of the CDR3 is TGTGCCAGCAGCTTCACCGGGACAGGGGTGGCTTCACCCCTCCACTTT. It specifies CASSFTGTGVASPLHF. Together with reference TRBV7-2 and TRBJ1-6, the CDR3 gives the full variable domain: GAGVSQSPSNKVTEKGKDVELRCDPISGHTALYWYRQSLGQGLEFLIYFQGNSAPDKSGLPSDRFSAERTGGSVSTLTIQRTQQEDSAVYLCASSFTGTGVASPLHFGNGTRLTVT.